This passage covers 3 T cell receptor beta chains from one sample sequenced in a study of cytomegalovirus exposure and HLA in healthy donors. A multiplex PCR was run with 60 Vbeta primers and 13 Jbeta primers. The protocol was immunoSEQ multiplex PCR, while the TCRdb copy is restricted to in-frame clones and leaves out a portion. This sample has around 200,000 clones, with 75% to 80% found just once. Sequencing input: PBMCs. Receptors were obtained from a male donor in good health and CMV-seronegative.

The chain is built from TRBV9 and TRBJ2-3; no definite D call. The CDR3 length is 15 residues. Germline CDR1 and CDR2: SGDLS and YYNGEE. Trimming shortened V by 4 bases and J by 2 bases, and 14 bases separated the two germline ends. The CDR3 is CASSLLGAPTDTQYF. The CDR3 DNA reads as TGTGCCAGCAGCCTTTTGGGCGCTCCCACAGATACGCAGTATTTT.

The chain employs TRBV4-3 and TRBJ2-3; D may be TRBD2 (6 bases). The germline V and J ends were trimmed by 1 base and 1 base, with 12 bases remaining between them. The CDR3 extends over 16 amino acids. CDR1 LGHNA and CDR2 YSLEER come from the germline V gene. CDR3 loop: CASSQVSGLRTDTQYF. In DNA form, the CDR3 reads TGCGCCAGCAGCCAAGTCAGCGGGCTTCGCACAGATACGCAGTATTTT.

This clone was seen more than once but under ten times. V usage is TRBV5-1 and J usage is TRBJ2-5; no reliable D call. The J call may not be correct, given that the DNA end is closer to TRBJ2-7. The germline V gene encodes CDR1 SGHRS and CDR2 YFSETQ. This CDR3 is 15 amino acids long. CDR3: CASSLAAAATYEQYF. DNA of the CDR3: TGCGCCAGCAGCTTGGCCGCCGCGGCGACCTACGAGCAGTACTTC.